This T cell receptor (beta chain) was captured by sequencing in a study of shared clonotypes between healthy human individuals. The genomic DNA of each subset was split evenly across several immunoSEQ plates. Method: immunoSEQ multiplex PCR; TCRdb's copy keeps in-frame clones and lacks some. The sample consists of some 1.4 million clones, approximately 97% of them appearing once. V shed 7 bases, J shed 7 bases, and the junction held 3 bases outside the gene matches. Looked up from germline, CDR1 is SQVTM and CDR2 is ANQGSEA. The CDR3 consists of 12 residues. A note on this clone: Other DNA variants within this sample encode the same CDR3.

Sample: naive CD4+ T cells sorted from blood. The subset is: CD45RA+ positively selected. This chain uses TRBV29-1 with TRBJ1-4, with 10 bases lining up with TRBD1. The receptor was derived from a man younger than 40 in good health. CDR3 DNA: TGCAGCGGGAGGACAGGGGGTGAAAAACTGTTTTTT. It encodes CSGRTGGEKLFF. Variable domain in full (rest from reference TRBV29-1 and TRBJ1-4): SAVISQKPSRDICQRGTSLTIQCQVDSQVTMMFWYRQQPGQSLTLIATANQGSEATYESGFVIDKFPISRPNLTFSTLTVSNMSPEDSSIYLCSGRTGGEKLFFGSGTQLSVL.